The 9 T cell receptor beta chains below come from one sample, sequenced in a study of blood T cell repertoires in COVID-19. The table came from immunoSEQ multiplex PCR; TCRdb's copy has only in-frame clones and leaves some out. Of around 470,000 clones listed, roughly 87% were seen once; the top ten hold around 0.92%. The sample taken for sequencing was peripheral blood. These receptors were taken from a man aged 18 to 30 with COVID-19, enrolled during active disease.

This clone was observed a few times. The chain carries TRBV7-9 and TRBJ2-7; TRBD1 aligns across 8 bases. The CDR3 is 15 residues long. Germline V gene sequence: CDR1 SEHNR, CDR2 FQNEAQ (reference sequence). Germline trimming cut 3 bases from V and 3 bases from J; bases unmatched to any gene: 7. CDR3 region: CASSFVDRGLYEQYF. The CDR3 coding sequence is TGTGCCAGCAGCTTCGTTGACAGGGGACTCTACGAGCAGTACTTC.

Of note for this clone: The same CDR3 also results from other DNA sequences found in this sample. The chain is built from TRBV19 and TRBJ1-5; 7 bases match TRBD1. The CDR3 is 13 amino acids. From germline, CDR1 is LNHDA and CDR2 SQIVND (reference sequence). The V gene end was trimmed by 5 bases and the J gene end by 5 bases; junction bases not matched to a gene: 3. The CDR3 here is CASSRQGDQPQHF. CDR3 DNA sequence: TGTGCCAGTAGTCGGCAGGGGGATCAGCCCCAGCATTTT.

The rearrangement links TRBV27 to TRBJ2-1; a possible D gene is TRBD1 (6 bases). The CDR3 contains 14 residues. Per germline, CDR1 MNHEY and CDR2 SMNVEV (reference sequence). V was shortened by 8 bases and J by 8 bases, with 19 bases between the two germline ends. CDR3 region: CASQVLNREHEQFF. The CDR3 nucleotides read TGTGCCAGCCAGGTTTTGAACAGGGAGCATGAGCAGTTCTTC.

This chain joins TRBV6-6 and TRBJ1-2; D perhaps matches TRBD1 (6 bases). V was cut by 7 bases and J by 8 bases, with 11 bases left in between. The germline gives CDR1 MNHNY, CDR2 SVGAGI (reference sequence). This CDR3 contains 11 residues. CDR3 residues: CASTQGQGYTF. The CDR3 bases are TGTGCCAGCACCCAGGGGCAGGGCTACACCTTC.

The chain joins TRBV7-2 to TRBJ2-5; D is undetermined. V gave up 5 bases and J gave up 4 bases, with 11 bases separating them. The CDR3 is 13 residues long. Germline values: CDR1 SGHTA, CDR2 FQGNSA. Here the CDR3 reads CASSPGVTETQYF. CDR3 nucleotides: TGTGCCAGCAGCCCTGGAGTAACAGAGACCCAGTACTTC.

V usage is TRBV7-9 and J usage is TRBJ2-3; 9 nucleotides match TRBD2. Germline trimming cut 5 bases from V and 6 bases from J; bases unmatched to any gene: 9. CDR3 length equals 15 residues. CDR1 and CDR2 from the germline V gene are SEHNR and FQNEAQ (reference sequence). The CDR3 coding sequence is TGTGCCAGCAGCCCTCTCGCGGGAGGGCCCGATACGCAGTATTTT. It encodes CASSPLAGGPDTQYF.

CDR3 residues: CASRVGAPSYNEQFF. In nucleotides, the CDR3 is TGTGCCAGCAGAGTGGGGGCCCCATCCTACAATGAGCAGTTCTTC. The V gene is TRBV28, the J gene TRBJ2-1, with a tentative D call TRBD1 (6 bases). Germline-derived CDR1 and CDR2 are MDHEN and SYDVKM. The CDR3 consists of 15 residues. Trimming cost V 6 bases and J 1 base, with 13 bases left between them.

This sequence joins TRBV6-5 and TRBJ2-5; the D gene is possibly TRBD2 (6 bases). The V end was cut by 6 bases, the J end by 0 bases, with 11 bases between. The germline gives CDR1 MNHEY, CDR2 SVGAGI. The CDR3 spans 14 residues. The CDR3 DNA reads as TGTGCCAGCAGCCCGGACTACAACCAAGAGACCCAGTACTTC. Translated: CASSPDYNQETQYF.

The V gene is TRBV15, the J gene TRBJ1-6; 7 nucleotides match TRBD1. Germline V CDR1 and CDR2: LNHNV, YYDKDF (reference sequence). V lost 4 bases, J lost 6 bases, and 3 bases stayed unmatched. The CDR3 sequence is 14 residues long. CDR3: CATSNRDSNSPLHF. The DNA for the CDR3 is TGTGCCACCAGCAACCGGGACAGTAATTCACCCCTCCACTTT. The variable domain in full, completed from reference TRBV15 and TRBJ1-6, reads DAMVIQNPRYQVTQFGKPVTLSCSQTLNHNVMYWYQQKSSQAPKLLFHYYDKDFNNEADTPDNFQSRRPNTSFCFLDIRSPGLGDTAMYLCATSNRDSNSPLHFGNGTRLTVT.